This T cell receptor (beta chain) appears in the sequencing data of a study of T cell responses to AZD1222 COVID-19 vaccine (dated by TCRdb to the early 2020s). For the wider study: AZD1222 recipients whose second dose came at about 4 weeks and those whose second dose came at about 12 weeks were combined into one group, since spike-specific TCR depth and breadth did not differ between the two schedules. TCR sequencing was performed for some 250 trial participants, of whom about 200 were given two doses of AZD1222 and around 25 were given two doses of MenACWY control vaccine. Enrollment into the trials was organized by age into subgroups of 18-55, 56-69 and 70-plus years, and those subgroups contained roughly 150, 30 and 60 TCR-sequenced participants, respectively. The investigation overall reported the following: Participants were mostly white British, with more females than males. The authors suggested clonal diversity may have been underestimated. Conclusions about previously exposed vaccinees are limited because only a handful of AZD1222 recipients were SARS-CoV-2 seropositive at baseline. Spike-specific TCR breadth and depth rose significantly after two AZD1222 doses compared with day 0 and with MenACWY recipients. The vaccine-associated CD4 TCRs covered the entire spike protein, and the dominant responses fell in regions 160-218 and 743-854. Reportedly, close to half of the unique spike-specific TCRs recognized epitopes lying outside the regions that are mutated in the B.1.351 and B.1.1.7 variants. Because no day 14 peak-response samples were available, the repertoires could be characterized only after the peak T cell response. The 56-69-year group was small, and its depth increase did not reach significance, likely because of low power.

The CDR3 regions of human TCRbeta chains were analyzed by immunosequencing. Per the original workflow: Repertoire TCRs were checked for matches against a reference library of SARS-CoV-2-specific TCRs that had been generated using the MIRA antigen-specificity platform. Breadth was defined as the fraction of unique TCRs that were SARS-CoV-2-associated, and depth was defined as the fraction of total T cells that were SARS-CoV-2-associated. Using the MIRA data, each spike-specific TCR was assigned both to the spike region to which the TCR was reactive and to a CD4 or CD8 class. Log10-transformed breadth and depth values were compared by one-way ANOVA with Sidak's multiple comparisons tests. TCRdb re-hosts the immuneACCESS table, in-frame sequences only. Its copies lack some clones; in the studies checked, an unresolved V gene accounts for under half of them, and the cause for the rest is not known. V, J and clone size reflect that table, while D and trimming were determined from the DNA. The sample table lists 120,000 to 150,000 clones, under 95% of them with a count of one. The top ten clones comprise around 5.2% of the sample.

Worth noting for this clone: Its antigen target is currently unknown. Base quality data are lacking; no much larger clone is found one base away.

Via the germline V gene, CDR1 is MGHRA and CDR2 YSYEKL. Relative to germline, V is 0 bases shorter and J is 0 bases shorter, with 14 bases between their ends. CDR3 length: 17 amino acids, cysteine to phenylalanine. Only CDR3 DNA is held: 51 bases, read in frame from base 1. The sample's time point label, decoded: baseline before first vaccination. Samples from vaccinated people were obtained from the UK trials COV001 and COV002, which included a single-blind randomized controlled phase 2/3 trial of AZD1222 (ChAdOx1 nCoV-19) in healthy adults. For TCRbeta chain sequencing, PBMC samples from trial participants were taken at day 0 and at day 28 after the second dose.

This TCR was recovered from an adult in good health. This specimen consisted of peripheral blood, obtained on day 0 of AZD1222 vaccination. This chain is built from TRBV4-1 and TRBJ1-2, with the identity of the D gene unclear. The CDR3 region reads CASSQDNGHNTNYGYTF. The DNA sequence follows: TGCGCCAGCAGCCAAGATAACGGCCACAATACTAACTATGGCTACACCTTC.